This T cell receptor (beta chain) was found in a study of blood T cell repertoires in COVID-19. In the study overall: PBMCs, B-cell-depleted T cells, or T cells provided the cDNA or gDNA that made up the material.

The V gene lost 7 bases and the J gene lost 8 bases, with 8 bases spanning the gap. The length of the CDR3 is 10 residues. Germline V CDR1 and CDR2: SQVTM, ANQGSEA. The authors' processing: From reference gene primer amplification, estimates of nucleated cell counts were derived. Profiled with immunoSEQ multiplex PCR; TCRdb holds only in-frame clones, not every one. V, J and clone size are taken as reported in that table, and D and trimming were inferred from the DNA itself. The sample carries about 14,000 clones, around 86% recorded once. Sequencing was done on a sample of peripheral blood. The genes are TRBV29-1 and TRBJ2-2; D tentatively fits TRBD1 or TRBD2 (5 bases each). This clonotype was sampled from a man older than 75 with active or convalescent COVID-19. CDR3 residues: CSGGSGELFF. The CDR3 coding sequence is TGCAGCGGGGGGTCTGGGGAGCTGTTTTTT.